A selection of T cell receptor beta chains follows, all from one sample in a study of T cell clusters in autoimmune cytopenias. TCRdb reanalyzed the multiplex PCR reads and collapses them to one entry per CDR3 protein, without DNA. The listing records about 4,800 distinct CDR3 sequences. Source material: peripheral blood. All receptors derive from a human donor with an autoimmune cytopenia or autoimmune hepatitis (not recorded which). Both conserved end residues are part of each CDR3. Fields, in order: clone size, J gene, V gene, CDR3 protein. Rows give clone size only sometimes, using once, few, many, or a class for an expanded clone.

>NA|TRBJ2-7|TRBV4-1
CASSQFVPSHEQYF
>medium-sized|TRBJ2-3|TRBV27
CASSKRDPISDTQYF
>medium-sized|TRBJ1-1|TRBV18
CASSPADREAFF
>medium-sized|TRBJ2-3|TRBV7-6
CASSRKAGVNTDTQYF
>NA|TRBJ2-3|TRBV5-5
CASSPGTSGKTDTQYF
>medium-sized|TRBJ2-1|TRBV19
CASKGQGVGNEQFF
>medium-sized|TRBJ2-1|TRBV6-5
CASRPGAHNEQFF
>NA|TRBJ2-1|TRBV12-3/TRBV12-4
CASSYYSGSGGEIEQFF
>NA|TRBJ2-5|TRBV24-1
CATSDSREDSQETQYF
>NA|TRBJ1-2|TRBV7-6
CASSLAGTGEGYTF
>NA|TRBJ2-5|TRBV6-5
CASSLKTGVGETQYF
>NA|TRBJ1-2|TRBV6-6
CASGDPYGYTF